The source of this T cell receptor beta chain is a study of blood T cell repertoires in COVID-19. Study information: T cells, B-cell-depleted T cells, or PBMCs provided the cDNA or gDNA that served as material.

As handled by the study authors: Counts of nucleated cells, estimated from reference gene primer amplification, were obtained. The data were produced by immunoSEQ multiplex PCR, yet TCRdb's version contains in-frame clones alone and is incomplete. V, J and clone size are those of that table, while D and trimming were read from the DNA. The sample records approximately 230,000 clones, about 80% being singletons. The germline gives CDR1 MNHNS, CDR2 SASEGT. This CDR3 contains 17 residues. The V and J ends lost 2 bases and 3 bases, in that order; junction bases with no gene match: 6. The origin of this receptor is a woman of 80 years or more with active or convalescent COVID-19. Sequencing used peripheral blood. The chain links TRBV6-1 to TRBJ1-4; TRBD1 agrees at 10 bases. The CDR3 DNA sequence: TGTGCCAGCAGTGAAATGGGACAGGGGCCTTCTAATGAAAAACTGTTTTTT. It yields the protein CASSEMGQGPSNEKLFF.